These T cell receptor beta chains were read from a single sample in a study of cytomegalovirus exposure and HLA in healthy donors. Profiled with immunoSEQ multiplex PCR; TCRdb holds only in-frame clones, not every one. Of 300,000 to 450,000 clones listed, 80% to 90% were seen once; the top ten hold 0.83%. Sequencing was carried out using PBMCs. These TCRs come from a woman aged 18-35 years in good health and CMV-seronegative. Each CDR3 is given with its conserved first and last residue. D genes are given only for firm matches. Size is stated for part of the rows, as once, few or many counts, or as a class when the clone is expanded.

V gene	D gene	J gene	clone size	CDR3 DNA	CDR3 protein
TRBV18	TRBD2	TRBJ2-7	NA	TGTGCCAGCTCACCCTCTCTAGCGGCCTCCTACGAGCAGTACTTC	CASSPSLAASYEQYF
TRBV18	NA	TRBJ2-2	NA	TGTGCCAGCTCACCACCTGACTATTTCCCCGGGGAGCTGTTTTTT	CASSPPDYFPGELFF
TRBV28	NA	TRBJ1-1	once	TGTGCCAGCAGTCCTACCAGGGGGAACACTGAAGCTTTCTTT	CASSPTRGNTEAFF
TRBV14	TRBD1	TRBJ2-7	NA	TGTGCCAGCAGCCCGCCGGGACAGGGGGCGATTAGCTACGAGCAGTACTTC	CASSPPGQGAISYEQYF
TRBV7-3	TRBD1	TRBJ2-1	NA	TGTGCCAGCAGCCCCGACAGGGCCTCCTACAATGAGCAGTTCTTC	CASSPDRASYNEQFF
TRBV4-2	NA	TRBJ1-1	NA	TGTGCCAGCAGCCCGGGAACCCAACAGCGTCGTAACACTGAAGCTTTCTTT	CASSPGTQQRRNTEAFF
TRBV9	TRBD2	TRBJ2-7	NA	TGTGCCAGCAGCCCAGAGCCGTACGGGAGGGCCTACGAGCAGTACTTC	CASSPEPYGRAYEQYF
TRBV27	TRBD2	TRBJ2-7	NA	TGTGCCAGCAGTTTAAGGGATAGCGGGACTTACTCCTACGAGCAGTACTTC	CASSLRDSGTYSYEQYF
TRBV27	NA	TRBJ2-4	NA	TGTGCCAGCAGGAACCTTAGGCACAGGGAAAGCAACATTCAGTACTTC	CASRNLRHRESNIQYF
TRBV19	TRBD2	TRBJ2-7	NA	TGTGCCAGTAGTATGTTTCTAGCGGGAGGCTCCTACGAGCAGTACTTC	CASSMFLAGGSYEQYF
TRBV28	TRBD1	TRBJ2-1	NA	TGTGCCAGCAGTGCAGGGGGCGGGAATGAGCAGTTCTTC	CASSAGGGNEQFF
TRBV29-1	NA	TRBJ1-1	NA	TGCAGCGCCCCGCAGGGGTTGAACACTGAAGCTTTCTTT	CSAPQGLNTEAFF
TRBV28	NA	TRBJ2-5	NA	TGTGCCAGCAGTTTTATAGAGACCCAGTACTTC	CASSFIETQYF
TRBV5-1	TRBD1	TRBJ1-2	few	TGCGCCAGCAGCTGGGGACAGGGGAACTATGGCTACACCTTC	CASSWGQGNYGYTF
TRBV6-5	TRBD2	TRBJ2-3	NA	TGTGCCAGCTGGGGGGGGTACCGCACAGATACGCAGTATTTT	CASWGGYRTDTQYF